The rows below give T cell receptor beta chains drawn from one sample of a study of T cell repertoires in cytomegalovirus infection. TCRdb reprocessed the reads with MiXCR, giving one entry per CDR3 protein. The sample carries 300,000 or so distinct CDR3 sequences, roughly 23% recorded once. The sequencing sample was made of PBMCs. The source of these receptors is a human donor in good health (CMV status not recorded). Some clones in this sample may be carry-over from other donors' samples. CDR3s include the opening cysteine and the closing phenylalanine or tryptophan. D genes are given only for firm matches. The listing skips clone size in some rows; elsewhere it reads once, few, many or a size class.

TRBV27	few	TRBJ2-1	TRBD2	CASSPSGAFNEQFF	TGTGCCAGCAGTCCTAGCGGGGCGTTCAATGAGCAGTTCTTC
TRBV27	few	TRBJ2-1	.	CASSQTGYNEQFF	TGTGCCAGCAGCCAGACCGGCTACAATGAGCAGTTCTTC
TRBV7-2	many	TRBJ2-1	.	CASSLVGGEQFF	TGTGCCAGCAGCTTAGTCGGGGGCGAGCAGTTCTTC
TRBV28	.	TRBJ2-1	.	CASPPAEQGGPYNEQFF	TGTGCCAGCCCTCCGGCCGAGCAGGGCGGACCCTACAATGAGCAGTTCTTC
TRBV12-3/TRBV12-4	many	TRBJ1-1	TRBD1	CASSSEGQGNTEAFF	TGTGCCAGCAGTTCCGAGGGACAGGGGAACACTGAAGCTTTCTTT
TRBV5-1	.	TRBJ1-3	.	CASSLDGADVTIYF	TGCGCCAGCAGCTTGGACGGTGCCGATGTCACCATATATTTT
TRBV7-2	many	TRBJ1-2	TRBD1	CASSLGNRGGYGYTF	TGTGCCAGCAGCTTAGGAAACAGGGGGGGCTATGGCTACACCTTC
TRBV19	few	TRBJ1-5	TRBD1	CASSIRDRGRVQPQHF	TGTGCCAGTAGTATCCGGGACAGGGGGCGCGTTCAGCCCCAGCATTTT
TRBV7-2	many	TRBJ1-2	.	CASTKKRGDGYTF	TGTGCCAGCACCAAAAAAAGGGGGGACGGCTACACCTTC
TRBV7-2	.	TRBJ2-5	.	CASSRKGGSGETQYF	TGTGCCAGCAGCCGCAAAGGGGGTAGTGGGGAGACCCAGTACTTC
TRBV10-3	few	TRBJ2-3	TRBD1	CAISGTGTGSTDTQYF	TGTGCCATCAGTGGGACCGGGACAGGGAGCACAGATACGCAGTATTTT
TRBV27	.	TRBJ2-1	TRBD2	CASSLELRLAGDNEQFF	TGTGCCAGCAGTTTAGAGTTGCGGCTAGCGGGGGACAATGAGCAGTTCTTC
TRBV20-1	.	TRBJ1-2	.	CSARDLSGYYTF	TGCAGTGCTAGAGATCTTTCGGGTTACTACACCTTC
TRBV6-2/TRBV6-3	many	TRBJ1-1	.	CASSSLATRAEAFF	TGTGCCAGCAGTTCACTCGCAACCCGGGCTGAAGCTTTCTTT
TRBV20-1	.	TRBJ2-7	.	CSAAFYEQYF	TGCAGTGCTGCGTTCTACGAGCAGTACTTC
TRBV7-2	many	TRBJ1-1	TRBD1	CASSPSDRVSFF	TGTGCCAGCAGCCCTTCGGACAGGGTTTCTTTCTTT
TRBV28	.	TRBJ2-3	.	CASSLQGHTQYF	TGTGCCAGCAGTTTACAGGGCCATACGCAGTATTTT
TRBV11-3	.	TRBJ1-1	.	CASSAGQNTEAFF	TGTGCCAGCAGCGCCGGACAGAACACTGAAGCTTTCTTT
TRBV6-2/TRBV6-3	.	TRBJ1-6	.	CAGSVGGNSPLHF	TGTGCCGGGTCAGTGGGGGGTAATTCACCCCTCCACTTT
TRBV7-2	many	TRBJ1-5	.	CASSLNRDPGQPQHF	TGTGCCAGCAGCTTGAACCGGGACCCCGGTCAGCCCCAGCATTTT
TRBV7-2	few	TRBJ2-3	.	CASSPGAPDTQYF	TGTGCCAGCAGCCCAGGGGCTCCAGATACGCAGTATTTT
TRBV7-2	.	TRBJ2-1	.	CASSLVGGTYNEQFF	TGTGCCAGCAGCTTAGTGGGGGGAACTTACAATGAGCAGTTCTTC
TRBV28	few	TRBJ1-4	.	CASSLTGAVANEKLFF	TGTGCCAGCAGTTTGACGGGGGCGGTAGCTAATGAAAAACTGTTTTTT
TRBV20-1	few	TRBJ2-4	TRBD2	CSARDLTSGRAPAQYF	TGCAGTGCTAGAGATCTTACTAGCGGGAGGGCCCCAGCTCAGTACTTC
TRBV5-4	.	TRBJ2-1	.	CASSLRRVSYNEQFF	TGTGCCAGCAGCTTGCGGCGGGTGTCCTACAATGAGCAGTTCTTC
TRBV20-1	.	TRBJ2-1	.	CSAPRTAVYNEQFF	TGCAGTGCCCCCAGGACGGCCGTCTACAATGAGCAGTTCTTC
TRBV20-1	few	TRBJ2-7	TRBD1	CSAPGTGGFYEQYF	TGCAGTGCCCCTGGGACAGGGGGGTTCTACGAGCAGTACTTC
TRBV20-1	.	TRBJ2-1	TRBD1	CSARDRDRAWNEQFF	TGCAGTGCTAGAGATCGTGACAGGGCATGGAATGAGCAGTTCTTC
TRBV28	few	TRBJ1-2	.	CASSGHIYGYTF	TGTGCCAGCAGTGGGCATATCTATGGCTACACCTTC
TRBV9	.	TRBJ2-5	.	CASSAGGGEETQYF	TGTGCCAGCAGCGCCGGAGGGGGTGAAGAGACCCAGTACTTC
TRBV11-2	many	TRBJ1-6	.	CASSLRHFNSPLHF	TGTGCCAGCAGCTTAAGGCACTTTAATTCACCCCTCCACTTT
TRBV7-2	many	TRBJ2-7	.	CASSFSPSYEQYF	TGTGCCAGCAGCTTCTCCCCCTCCTACGAGCAGTACTTC
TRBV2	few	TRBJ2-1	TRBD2	CASSLAGGFDEQFF	TGTGCCAGCAGCCTAGCGGGGGGCTTCGATGAGCAGTTCTTC
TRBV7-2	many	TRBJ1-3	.	CASSLASGSGNTIYF	TGTGCCAGCAGCTTAGCTTCAGGGTCAGGAAACACCATATATTTT
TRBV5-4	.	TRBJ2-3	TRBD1	CASSTGQVEDTQYF	TGTGCCAGCAGCACGGGACAGGTGGAAGATACGCAGTATTTT
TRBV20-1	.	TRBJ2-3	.	CSATGWTQYF	TGCAGTGCTACGGGGTGGACGCAGTATTTT
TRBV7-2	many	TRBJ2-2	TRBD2	CASSGGLAGVPTGELFF	TGTGCCAGCAGCGGCGGACTAGCGGGGGTCCCCACCGGGGAGCTGTTTTTT
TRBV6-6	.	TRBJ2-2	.	CASRSYPQNTGELFF	TGTGCCAGCAGGAGTTACCCACAAAACACCGGGGAGCTGTTTTTT
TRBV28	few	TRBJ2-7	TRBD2	CASSSRPSGGTQYF	TGTGCCAGCAGTTCCCGCCCCAGCGGGGGGACGCAGTACTTC
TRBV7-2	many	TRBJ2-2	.	CASSFFRGPTGELFF	TGTGCCAGCAGCTTTTTCCGGGGCCCAACCGGGGAGCTGTTTTTT
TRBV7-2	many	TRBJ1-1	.	CASSPQGSGAFF	TGTGCCAGCAGCCCTCAGGGGTCCGGGGCTTTCTTT
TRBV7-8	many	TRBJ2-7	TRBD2	CASSLTGLAGRNEQYF	TGTGCCAGCAGCTTGACCGGACTAGCGGGAAGGAACGAGCAGTACTTC
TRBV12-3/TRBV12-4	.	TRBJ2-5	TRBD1	CASSHPGGRGTQYF	TGTGCCAGCAGTCATCCAGGGGGCAGGGGGACCCAGTACTTC
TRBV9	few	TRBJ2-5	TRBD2	CASSVSPSGGRAETQYF	TGTGCCAGCAGCGTATCCCCTAGCGGGGGGCGAGCAGAGACCCAGTACTTC
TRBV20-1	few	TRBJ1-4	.	CSASPGINEKLFF	TGCAGTGCTAGCCCAGGGATTAATGAAAAACTGTTTTTT
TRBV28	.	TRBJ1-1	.	CASSRVEAFF	TGTGCCAGCAGCCGGGTGGAAGCTTTCTTT
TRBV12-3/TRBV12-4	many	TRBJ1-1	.	CASTDDRFGTEAFF	TGTGCCAGCACCGATGACAGGTTCGGCACTGAAGCTTTCTTT
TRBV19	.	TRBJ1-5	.	CASSILSGSGQPQHF	TGTGCCAGTAGTATACTCTCGGGGTCCGGTCAGCCCCAGCATTTT
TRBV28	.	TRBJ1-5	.	CASSLPPKPQHF	TGTGCCAGCAGTTTACCCCCCAAGCCCCAGCATTTT
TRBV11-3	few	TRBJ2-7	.	CASKKGASSYEQYF	TGTGCCAGCAAAAAAGGGGCCAGCTCCTACGAGCAGTACTTC
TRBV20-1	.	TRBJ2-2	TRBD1	CSARGTETGELFF	TGCAGTGCTAGGGGGACAGAGACCGGGGAGCTGTTTTTT
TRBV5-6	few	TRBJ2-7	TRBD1	CASSWNGQGLSYEQYF	TGTGCCAGCAGCTGGAACGGACAGGGCCTCTCCTACGAGCAGTACTTC
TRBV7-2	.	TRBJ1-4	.	CASSPRQAGNEKLFF	TGTGCCAGCAGCCCAAGACAGGCGGGGAATGAAAAACTGTTTTTT
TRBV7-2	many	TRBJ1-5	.	CASSFPGGNQPQHF	TGTGCCAGCAGCTTTCCGGGGGGCAATCAGCCCCAGCATTTT
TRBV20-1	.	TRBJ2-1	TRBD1	CSASDRGNEQFF	TGCAGTGCCTCGGACAGGGGAAATGAGCAGTTCTTC
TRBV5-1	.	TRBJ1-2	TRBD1	CASSSGQGSYGYTF	TGCGCCAGCAGCTCGGGACAGGGTAGCTATGGCTACACCTTC
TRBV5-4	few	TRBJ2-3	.	CASSPGTPRTDTQYF	TGTGCCAGCTCTCCCGGGACTCCACGCACAGATACGCAGTATTTT